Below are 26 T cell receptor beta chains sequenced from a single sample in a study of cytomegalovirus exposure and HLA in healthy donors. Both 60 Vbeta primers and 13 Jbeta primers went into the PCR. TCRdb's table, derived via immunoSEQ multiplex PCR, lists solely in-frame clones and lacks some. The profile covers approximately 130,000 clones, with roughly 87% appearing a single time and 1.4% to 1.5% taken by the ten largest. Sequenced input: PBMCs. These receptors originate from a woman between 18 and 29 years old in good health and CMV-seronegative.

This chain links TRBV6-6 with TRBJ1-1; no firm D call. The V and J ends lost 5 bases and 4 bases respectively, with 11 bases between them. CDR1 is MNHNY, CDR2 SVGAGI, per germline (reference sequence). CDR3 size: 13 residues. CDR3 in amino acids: CASSPKETTEAFF. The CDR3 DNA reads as TGTGCCAGCAGTCCCAAGGAGACCACTGAAGCTTTCTTT.

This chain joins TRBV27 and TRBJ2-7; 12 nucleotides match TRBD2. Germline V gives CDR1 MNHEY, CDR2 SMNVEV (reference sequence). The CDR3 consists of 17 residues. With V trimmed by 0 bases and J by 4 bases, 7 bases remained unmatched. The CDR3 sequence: CASSLSPGLAGRYEQYF. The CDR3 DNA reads TGTGCCAGCAGTTTATCGCCCGGACTAGCGGGGAGGTACGAGCAGTACTTC.

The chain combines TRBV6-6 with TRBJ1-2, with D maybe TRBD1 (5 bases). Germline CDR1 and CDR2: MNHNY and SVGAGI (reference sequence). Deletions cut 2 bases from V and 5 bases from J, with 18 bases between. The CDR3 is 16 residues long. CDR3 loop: CASSYEQGGLGYGYTF. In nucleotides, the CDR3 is TGTGCCAGCAGTTACGAGCAGGGAGGTTTAGGGTATGGCTACACCTTC.

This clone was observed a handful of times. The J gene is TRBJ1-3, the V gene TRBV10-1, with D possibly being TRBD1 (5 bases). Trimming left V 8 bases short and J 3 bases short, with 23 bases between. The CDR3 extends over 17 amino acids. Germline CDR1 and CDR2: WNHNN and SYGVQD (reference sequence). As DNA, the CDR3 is TGCGCCAGCGCCGGAGGGGAAGGCCTCTCGGGTGGAAACACCATATATTTT. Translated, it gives CASAGGEGLSGGNTIYF.

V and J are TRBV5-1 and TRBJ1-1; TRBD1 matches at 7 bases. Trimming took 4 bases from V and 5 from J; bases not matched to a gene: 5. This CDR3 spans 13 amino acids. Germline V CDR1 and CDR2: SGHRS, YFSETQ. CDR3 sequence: CASSLRGRTEAFF. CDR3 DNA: TGCGCCAGCAGCCTCAGGGGGAGAACTGAAGCTTTCTTT. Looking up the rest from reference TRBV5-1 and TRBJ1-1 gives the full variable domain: KAGVTQTPRYLIKTRGQQVTLSCSPISGHRSVSWYQQTPGQGLQFLFEYFSETQRNKGNFPGRFSGRQFSNSRSEMNVSTLELGDSALYLCASSLRGRTEAFFGQGTRLTVV.

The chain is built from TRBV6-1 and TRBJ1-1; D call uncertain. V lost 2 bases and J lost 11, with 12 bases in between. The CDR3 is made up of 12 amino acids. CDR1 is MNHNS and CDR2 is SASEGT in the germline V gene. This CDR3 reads CASSERRGGAFF. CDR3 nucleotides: TGTGCCAGCAGTGAACGCCGTGGCGGGGCTTTCTTT.

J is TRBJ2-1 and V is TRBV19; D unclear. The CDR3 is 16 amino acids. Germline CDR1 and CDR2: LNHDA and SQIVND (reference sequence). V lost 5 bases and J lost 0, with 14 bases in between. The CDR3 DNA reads TGTGCCAGTAGTGTCGGGTCGACCTTCTCCTACAATGAGCAGTTCTTC. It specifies CASSVGSTFSYNEQFF.

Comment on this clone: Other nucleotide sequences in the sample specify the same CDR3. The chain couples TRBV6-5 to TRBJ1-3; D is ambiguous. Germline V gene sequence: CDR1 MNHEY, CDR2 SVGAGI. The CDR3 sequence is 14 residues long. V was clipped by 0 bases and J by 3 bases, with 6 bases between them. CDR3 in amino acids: CASSYSRNGNTIYF. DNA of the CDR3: TGTGCCAGCAGTTACTCGCGGAATGGAAACACCATATATTTT.

The DNA for the CDR3 is TGTGCCAGCAGCGCCACTTCGGGACAGGGTGTTGAAAAACTGTTTTTT. This encodes CASSATSGQGVEKLFF. The V call is TRBV9, the J call TRBJ1-4; 9 bases match TRBD1. Per the germline V gene, CDR1 is SGDLS and CDR2 is YYNGEE. Germline trimming cut 3 bases from V and 7 bases from J; bases unmatched to any gene: 10. CDR3 length: 16 residues.

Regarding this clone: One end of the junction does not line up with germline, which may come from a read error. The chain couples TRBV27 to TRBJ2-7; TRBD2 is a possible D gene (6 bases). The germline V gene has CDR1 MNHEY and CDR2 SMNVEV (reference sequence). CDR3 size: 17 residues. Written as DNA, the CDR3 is TGTGCCAGCAGTTTAAGTTGGGGGGATTGGGACTCCTACGAGCAGTATTTC. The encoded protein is CASSLSWGDWDSYEQYF.

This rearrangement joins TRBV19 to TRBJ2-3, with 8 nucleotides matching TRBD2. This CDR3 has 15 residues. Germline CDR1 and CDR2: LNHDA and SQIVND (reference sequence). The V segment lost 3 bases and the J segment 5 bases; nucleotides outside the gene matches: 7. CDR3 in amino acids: CASSMAGGSGDTQYF. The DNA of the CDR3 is TGTGCCAGTAGTATGGCGGGGGGATCCGGAGATACGCAGTATTTT.

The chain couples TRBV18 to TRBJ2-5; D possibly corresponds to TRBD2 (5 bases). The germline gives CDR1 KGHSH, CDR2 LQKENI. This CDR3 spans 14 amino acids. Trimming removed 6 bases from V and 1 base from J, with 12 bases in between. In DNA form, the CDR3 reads TGTGCCAGCTCTCCGACCGGAGGCCAAGAGACCCAGTACTTC. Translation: CASSPTGGQETQYF.

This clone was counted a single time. The CDR3: CASRKIPGGYGYTF. The CDR3 DNA reads TGTGCCAGCAGAAAAATCCCCGGCGGCTATGGCTACACCTTC. This rearrangement joins TRBV6-5 to TRBJ1-2; D gene unclear. Germline CDR1 is MNHEY and CDR2 is SVGAGI. Trimming took 6 bases from V and 4 from J, leaving 15 bases between them. The CDR3 covers 14 residues.

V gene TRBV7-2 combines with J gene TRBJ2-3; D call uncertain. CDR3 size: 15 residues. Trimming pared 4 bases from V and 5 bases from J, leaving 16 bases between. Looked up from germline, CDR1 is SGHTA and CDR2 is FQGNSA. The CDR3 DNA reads TGTGCCAGCAGCTCGGAATCTACCTACAGAGATACGCAGTATTTT. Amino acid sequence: CASSSESTYRDTQYF.

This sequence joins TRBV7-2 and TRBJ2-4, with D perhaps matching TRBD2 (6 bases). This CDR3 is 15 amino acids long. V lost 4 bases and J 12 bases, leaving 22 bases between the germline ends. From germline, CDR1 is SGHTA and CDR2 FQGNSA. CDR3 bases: TGTGCCAGCAGCTCAGGCGGGACTCGCCGCGCCCCTCAGTACTTC. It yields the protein CASSSGGTRRAPQYF.

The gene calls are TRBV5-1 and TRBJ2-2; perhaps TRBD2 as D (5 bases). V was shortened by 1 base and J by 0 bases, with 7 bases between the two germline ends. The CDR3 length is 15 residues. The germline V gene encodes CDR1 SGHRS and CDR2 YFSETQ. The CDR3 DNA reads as TGCGCCAGCAGCTTGCAAGCGGCGAACACCGGGGAGCTGTTTTTT. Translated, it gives CASSLQAANTGELFF.

CDR3 residues: CASSQGAGTGGASGNTIYF. CDR3 bases: TGCGCCAGCAGCCAAGGGGCCGGGACAGGGGGCGCGTCTGGAAACACCATATATTTT. V and J are TRBV4-3 and TRBJ1-3, with 12 bases fitting TRBD1. V lost 1 base, J lost 1 base, and 8 bases stayed unmatched. Germline V gene sequence: CDR1 LGHNA, CDR2 YSLEER. CDR3 length: 19 residues.

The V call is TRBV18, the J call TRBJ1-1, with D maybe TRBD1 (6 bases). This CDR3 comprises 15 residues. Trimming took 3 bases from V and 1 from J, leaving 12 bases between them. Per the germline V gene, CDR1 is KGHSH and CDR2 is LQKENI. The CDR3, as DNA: TGTGCCAGCTCACCCGTTCGACAGGAGAACACTGAAGCTTTCTTT. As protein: CASSPVRQENTEAFF.

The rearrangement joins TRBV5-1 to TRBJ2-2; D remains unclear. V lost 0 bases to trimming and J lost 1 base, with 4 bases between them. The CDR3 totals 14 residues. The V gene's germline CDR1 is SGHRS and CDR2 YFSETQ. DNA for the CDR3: TGCGCCAGCAGCTTGGCCGTGAACACCGGGGAGCTGTTTTTT. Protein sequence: CASSLAVNTGELFF.

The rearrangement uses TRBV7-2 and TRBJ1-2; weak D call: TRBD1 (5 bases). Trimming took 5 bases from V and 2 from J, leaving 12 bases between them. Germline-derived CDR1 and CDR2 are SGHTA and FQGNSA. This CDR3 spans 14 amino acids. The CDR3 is CASSPSQGNYGYTF. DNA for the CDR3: TGTGCCAGCAGCCCCTCCCAGGGCAACTATGGCTACACCTTC. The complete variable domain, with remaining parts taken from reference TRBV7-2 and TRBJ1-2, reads GAGVSQSPSNKVTEKGKDVELRCDPISGHTALYWYRQSLGQGLEFLIYFQGNSAPDKSGLPSDRFSAERTGGSVSTLTIQRTQQEDSAVYLCASSPSQGNYGYTFGSGTRLTVV.

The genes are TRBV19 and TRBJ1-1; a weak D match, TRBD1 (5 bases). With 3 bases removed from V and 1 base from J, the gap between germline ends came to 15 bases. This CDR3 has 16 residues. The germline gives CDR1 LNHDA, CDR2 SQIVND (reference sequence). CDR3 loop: CASSIRQGRANTEAFF. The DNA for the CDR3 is TGTGCCAGTAGTATTAGGCAGGGAAGGGCGAACACTGAAGCTTTCTTT. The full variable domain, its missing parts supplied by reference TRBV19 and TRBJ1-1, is DGGITQSPKYLFRKEGQNVTLSCEQNLNHDAMYWYRQDPGQGLRLIYYSQIVNDFQKGDIAEGYSVSREKKESFPLTVTSAQKNPTAFYLCASSIRQGRANTEAFFGQGTRLTVV.

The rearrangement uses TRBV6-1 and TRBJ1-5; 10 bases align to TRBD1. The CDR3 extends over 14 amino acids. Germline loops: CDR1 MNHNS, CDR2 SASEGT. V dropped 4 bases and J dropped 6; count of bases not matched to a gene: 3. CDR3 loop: CASSGQGARQPQHF. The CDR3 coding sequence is TGTGCCAGCAGTGGACAGGGGGCTCGTCAGCCCCAGCATTTT.

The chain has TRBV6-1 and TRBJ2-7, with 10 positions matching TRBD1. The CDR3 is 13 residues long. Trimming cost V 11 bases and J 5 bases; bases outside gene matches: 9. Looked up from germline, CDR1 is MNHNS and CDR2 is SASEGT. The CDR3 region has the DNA TGTGCCGCGGGGGGCGGGACAGGGGACGAGCAGTACTTC. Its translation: CAAGGGTGDEQYF.

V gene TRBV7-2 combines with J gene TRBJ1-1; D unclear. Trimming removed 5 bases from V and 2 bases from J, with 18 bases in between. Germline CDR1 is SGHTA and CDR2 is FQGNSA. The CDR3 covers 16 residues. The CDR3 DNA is TGTGCCAGCAGCCGAGAACGGGTAGGAATTAACACTGAAGCTTTCTTT. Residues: CASSRERVGINTEAFF.

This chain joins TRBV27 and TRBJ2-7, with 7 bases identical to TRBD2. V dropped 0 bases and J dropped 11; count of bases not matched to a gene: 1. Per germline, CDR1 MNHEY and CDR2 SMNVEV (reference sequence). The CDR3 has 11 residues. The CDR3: CASSLSGGEYF. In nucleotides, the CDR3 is TGTGCCAGCAGTTTATCGGGGGGGGAGTACTTC.

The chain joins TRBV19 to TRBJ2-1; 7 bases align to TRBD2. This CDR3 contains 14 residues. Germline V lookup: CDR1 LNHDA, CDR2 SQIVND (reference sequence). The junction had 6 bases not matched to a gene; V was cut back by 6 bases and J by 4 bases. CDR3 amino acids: CASRPAGIYNEQFF. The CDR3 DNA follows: TGTGCCAGTAGACCAGCGGGAATTTACAATGAGCAGTTCTTC.